This T cell receptor (beta chain) stems from a study of T cells after yellow fever vaccination. This clonotype showed up just a few times. This CDR3 comprises 15 residues. J lost 4 bases, V lost 2 bases, and 4 bases had no gene match. Germline assignment: CDR1 SGHTA and CDR2 FQGNSA. TCRdb used MiXCR to reprocess the 5' RACE reads, holding one entry per CDR3 protein. The data contain 500,000 to 650,000 distinct CDR3 sequences, roughly a sixth of them singletons. This clonotype was sampled from a man aged 18 to 30 who received the YFV17D yellow fever vaccine. This chain uses TRBV7-2 with TRBJ2-5; 10 bases are a match to TRBD1. The sequenced sample was PBMCs, obtained 4 to 5 days after the first yellow fever vaccination. CDR3 amino acids: CASSLLDRGSETQYF. The CDR3 nucleotides read TGTGCCAGCAGCTTATTGGACAGGGGGTCAGAGACCCAGTACTTC.